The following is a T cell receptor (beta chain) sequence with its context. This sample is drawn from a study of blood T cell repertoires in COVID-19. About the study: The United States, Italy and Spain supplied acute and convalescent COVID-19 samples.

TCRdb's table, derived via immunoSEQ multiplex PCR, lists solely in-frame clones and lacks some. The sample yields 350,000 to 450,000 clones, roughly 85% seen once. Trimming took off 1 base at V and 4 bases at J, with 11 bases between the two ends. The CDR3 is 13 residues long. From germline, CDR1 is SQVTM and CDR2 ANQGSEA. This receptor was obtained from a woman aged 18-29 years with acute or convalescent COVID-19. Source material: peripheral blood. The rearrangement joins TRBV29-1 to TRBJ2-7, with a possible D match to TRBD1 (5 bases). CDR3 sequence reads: CSVEGQGRYEQYF. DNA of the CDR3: TGCAGCGTTGAAGGGCAGGGCCGATACGAGCAGTACTTC.